This T cell receptor (beta chain) was sequenced during a study of shared clonotypes between healthy human individuals. This clone appeared once. The assay was immunoSEQ multiplex PCR, and TCRdb's table has in-frame clones only and misses some. The sample has roughly 2.6 million clones, 85% to 95% seen once. V was clipped by 2 bases and J by 4 bases, with 18 bases between them. Germline values: CDR1 MNHEY, CDR2 SMNVEV (reference sequence). This CDR3 contains 16 residues. The rearrangement uses TRBV27 and TRBJ2-7; D may correspond to TRBD1 or TRBD2 (7 bases each). This TCR was recovered from a man between 18 and 35 years old in good health. The material sequenced was naive CD4+ T cells sorted from blood. Subset here: CD45RA+ positively selected. CDR3 residues: CASSLERGRERYEQYF. CDR3 sequence (DNA): TGTGCCAGCAGTTTAGAGAGGGGGCGGGAGCGGTACGAGCAGTACTTC.